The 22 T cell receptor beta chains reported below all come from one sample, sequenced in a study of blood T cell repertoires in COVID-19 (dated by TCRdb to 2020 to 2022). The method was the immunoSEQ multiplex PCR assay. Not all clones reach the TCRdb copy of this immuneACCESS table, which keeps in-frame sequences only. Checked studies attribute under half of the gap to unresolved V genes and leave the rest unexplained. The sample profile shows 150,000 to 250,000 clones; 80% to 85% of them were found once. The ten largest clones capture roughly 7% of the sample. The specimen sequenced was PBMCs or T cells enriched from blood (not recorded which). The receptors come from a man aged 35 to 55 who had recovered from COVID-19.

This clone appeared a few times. CDR3 DNA sequence: TGTGCCAGCAGCGCTGCACGGGGGTTCGGAAACACCATATATTTT. Its translation: CASSAARGFGNTIYF. V is TRBV9 and J is TRBJ1-3; TRBD1 might be the D (5 bases). In germline, CDR1 is SGDLS, CDR2 YYNGEE. This CDR3 is 15 amino acids long. V was pared by 3 bases and J by 4 bases, with 14 bases between.

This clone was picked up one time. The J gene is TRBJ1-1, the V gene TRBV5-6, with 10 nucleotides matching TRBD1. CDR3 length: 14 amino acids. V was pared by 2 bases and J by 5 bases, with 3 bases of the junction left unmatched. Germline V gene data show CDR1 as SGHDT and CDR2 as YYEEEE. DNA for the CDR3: TGTGCCAGCAGCTTCGGGACAGGGGAAACTGAAGCTTTCTTT. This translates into CASSFGTGETEAFF.

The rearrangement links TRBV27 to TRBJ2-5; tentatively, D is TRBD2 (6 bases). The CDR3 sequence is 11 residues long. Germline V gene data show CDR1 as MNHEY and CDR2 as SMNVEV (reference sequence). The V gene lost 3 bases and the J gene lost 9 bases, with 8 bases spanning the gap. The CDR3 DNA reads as TGTGCCAGCAGTTTTGGAGGGGCCCAGTACTTC. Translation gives CASSFGGAQYF.

As DNA, the CDR3 is TGTGCCAGCATAGGACTAAACCAAGAGACCCAGTACTTC. Protein product: CASIGLNQETQYF. The chain uses TRBV12-3 or TRBV12-4 and TRBJ2-5; possible D gene TRBD2, 6 bases. V lost 7 bases and J lost 0, with 9 bases in between. The length of the CDR3 is 13 residues.

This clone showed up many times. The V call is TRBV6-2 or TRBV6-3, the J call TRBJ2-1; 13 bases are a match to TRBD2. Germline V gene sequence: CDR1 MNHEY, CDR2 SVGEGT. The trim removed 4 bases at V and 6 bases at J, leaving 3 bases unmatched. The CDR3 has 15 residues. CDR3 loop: CASSSLAGGPNEQFF. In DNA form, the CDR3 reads TGTGCCAGCAGTTCACTAGCGGGGGGGCCCAATGAGCAGTTCTTC.

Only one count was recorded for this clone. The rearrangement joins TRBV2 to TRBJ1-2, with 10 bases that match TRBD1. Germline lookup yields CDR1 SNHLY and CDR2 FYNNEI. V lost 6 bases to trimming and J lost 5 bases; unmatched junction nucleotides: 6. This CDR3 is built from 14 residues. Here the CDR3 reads CASRETGQGYGYTF. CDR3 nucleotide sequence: TGTGCCAGCAGGGAGACGGGACAGGGGTATGGCTACACCTTC.

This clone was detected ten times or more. The CDR3 coding sequence is TGTGCCAGCTGGACAGGGAAAGGAGGAAACACCATATATTTT. Translated, it gives CASWTGKGGNTIYF. The genes are TRBV19 and TRBJ1-3; 8 bases fit TRBD1. The J segment lost 4 bases and the V segment lost 9 bases, leaving 8 bases of the junction unmatched. The germline gives CDR1 LNHDA, CDR2 SQIVND (reference sequence). CDR3 size: 14 residues.

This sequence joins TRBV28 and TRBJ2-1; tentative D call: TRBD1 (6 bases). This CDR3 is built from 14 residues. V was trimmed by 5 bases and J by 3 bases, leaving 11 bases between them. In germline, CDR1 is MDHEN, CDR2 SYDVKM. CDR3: CASSPLGGYNEQFF. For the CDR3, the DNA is TGTGCCAGCAGTCCTTTAGGGGGCTACAATGAGCAGTTCTTC.

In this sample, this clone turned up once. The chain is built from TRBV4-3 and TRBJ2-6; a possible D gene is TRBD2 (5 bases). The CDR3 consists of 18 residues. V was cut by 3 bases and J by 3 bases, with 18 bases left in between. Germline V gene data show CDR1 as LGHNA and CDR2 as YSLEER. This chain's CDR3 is CASSQDLTTRYGANVLTF. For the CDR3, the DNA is TGCGCCAGCAGCCAGGACTTAACAACCAGGTATGGGGCCAACGTCCTGACTTTC.

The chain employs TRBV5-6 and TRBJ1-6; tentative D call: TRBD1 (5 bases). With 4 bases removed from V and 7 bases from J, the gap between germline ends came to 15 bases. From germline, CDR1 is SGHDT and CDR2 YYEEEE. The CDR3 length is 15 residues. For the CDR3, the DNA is TGTGCCAGCAGCCTTCGCGGGACGGGAAATTCACCCCTCCACTTT. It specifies CASSLRGTGNSPLHF.

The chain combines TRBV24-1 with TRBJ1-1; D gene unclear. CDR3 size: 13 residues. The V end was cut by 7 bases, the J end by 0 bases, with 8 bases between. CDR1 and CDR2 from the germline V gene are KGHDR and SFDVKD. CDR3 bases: TGTGCCACCAGGGAGAACATGAACACTGAAGCTTTCTTT. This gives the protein CATRENMNTEAFF.

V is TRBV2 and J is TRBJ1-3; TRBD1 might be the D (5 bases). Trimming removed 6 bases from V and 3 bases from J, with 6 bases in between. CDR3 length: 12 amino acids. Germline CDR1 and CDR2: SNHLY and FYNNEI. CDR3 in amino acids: CASSTGGNTIYF. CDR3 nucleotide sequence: TGTGCCAGCAGCACAGGTGGAAACACCATATATTTT.

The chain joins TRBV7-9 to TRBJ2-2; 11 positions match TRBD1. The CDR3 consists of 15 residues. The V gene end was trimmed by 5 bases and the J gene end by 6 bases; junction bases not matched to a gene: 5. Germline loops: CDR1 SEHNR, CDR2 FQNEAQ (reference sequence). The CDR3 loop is CASSHGQGAAGELFF. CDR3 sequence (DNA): TGTGCCAGCAGCCACGGACAGGGGGCGGCCGGGGAGCTGTTTTTT.

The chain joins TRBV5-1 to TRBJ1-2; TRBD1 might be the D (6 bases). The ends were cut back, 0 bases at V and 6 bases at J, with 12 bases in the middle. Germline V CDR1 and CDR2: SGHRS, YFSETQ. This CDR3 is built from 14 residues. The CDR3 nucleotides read TGCGCCAGCAGCTTGGATGCAGGGGTGGATGGCTACACCTTC. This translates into CASSLDAGVDGYTF.

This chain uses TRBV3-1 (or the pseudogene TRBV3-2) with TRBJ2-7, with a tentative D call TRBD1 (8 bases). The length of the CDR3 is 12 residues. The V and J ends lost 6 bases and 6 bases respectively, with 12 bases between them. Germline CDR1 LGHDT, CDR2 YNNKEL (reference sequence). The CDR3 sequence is CASRHRGGEQYF. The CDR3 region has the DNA TGTGCCAGCAGACACAGGGGGGGCGAGCAGTACTTC.

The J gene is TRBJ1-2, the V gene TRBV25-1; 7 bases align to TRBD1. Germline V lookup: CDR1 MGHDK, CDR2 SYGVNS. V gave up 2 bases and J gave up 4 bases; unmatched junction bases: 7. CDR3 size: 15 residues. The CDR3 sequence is CASSELGTETYGYTF. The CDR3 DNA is TGTGCCAGCAGTGAACTCGGGACAGAGACCTATGGCTACACCTTC.

This CDR3 reads CASRQTLGGTDTQYF. For the CDR3, the DNA is TGTGCCAGTAGACAAACATTGGGCGGGACAGATACGCAGTATTTT. The rearrangement joins TRBV11-2 to TRBJ2-3, with D possibly being TRBD2 (5 bases). V was clipped by 9 bases and J by 3 bases, with 19 bases between them. Per germline, CDR1 SGHAT and CDR2 FQNNGV. This CDR3 has 15 amino acids.

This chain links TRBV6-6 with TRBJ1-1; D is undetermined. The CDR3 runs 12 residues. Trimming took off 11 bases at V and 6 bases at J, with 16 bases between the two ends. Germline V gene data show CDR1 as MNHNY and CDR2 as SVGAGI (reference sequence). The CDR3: CACQRASAEAFF. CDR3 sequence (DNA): TGTGCCTGCCAAAGAGCTTCGGCTGAAGCTTTCTTT.

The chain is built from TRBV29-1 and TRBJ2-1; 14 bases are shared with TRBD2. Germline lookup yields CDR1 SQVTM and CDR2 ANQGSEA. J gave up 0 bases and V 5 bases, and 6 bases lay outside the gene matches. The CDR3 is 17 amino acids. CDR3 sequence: CSVRTSGGPRSYNEQFF. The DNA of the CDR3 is TGCAGCGTTAGGACTAGCGGGGGGCCGCGCTCCTACAATGAGCAGTTCTTC.

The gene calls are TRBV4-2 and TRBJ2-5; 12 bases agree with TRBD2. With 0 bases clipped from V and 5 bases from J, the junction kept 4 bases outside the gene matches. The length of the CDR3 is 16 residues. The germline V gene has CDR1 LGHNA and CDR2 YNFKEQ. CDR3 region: CASSQDLAGGRETQYF. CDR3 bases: TGTGCCAGCAGCCAAGACCTAGCGGGGGGGCGGGAGACCCAGTACTTC.

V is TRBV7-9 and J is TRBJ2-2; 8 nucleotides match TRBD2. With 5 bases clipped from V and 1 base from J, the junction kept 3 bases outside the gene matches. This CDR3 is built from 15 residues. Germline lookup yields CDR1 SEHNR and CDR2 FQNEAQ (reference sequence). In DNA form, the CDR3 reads TGTGCCAGCAGCCCAAGCGGGGGGAACACCGGGGAGCTGTTTTTT. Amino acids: CASSPSGGNTGELFF.

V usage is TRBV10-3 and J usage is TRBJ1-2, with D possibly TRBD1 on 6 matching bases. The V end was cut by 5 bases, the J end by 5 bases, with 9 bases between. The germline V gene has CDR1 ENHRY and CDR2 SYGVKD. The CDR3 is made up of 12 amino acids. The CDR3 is CAISRQDYGYTF. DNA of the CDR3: TGTGCCATCAGTCGACAGGATTATGGCTACACCTTC.